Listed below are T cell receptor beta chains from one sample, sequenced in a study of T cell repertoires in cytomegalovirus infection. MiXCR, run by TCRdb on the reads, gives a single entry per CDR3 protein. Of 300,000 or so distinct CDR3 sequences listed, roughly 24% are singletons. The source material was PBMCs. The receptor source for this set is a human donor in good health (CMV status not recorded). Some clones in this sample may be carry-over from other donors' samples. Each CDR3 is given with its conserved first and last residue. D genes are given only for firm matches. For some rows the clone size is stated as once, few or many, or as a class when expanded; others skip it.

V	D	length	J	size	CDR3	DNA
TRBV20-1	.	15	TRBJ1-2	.	CSAPIADKDNYGYTF	TGCAGTGCCCCAATAGCGGACAAAGATAACTATGGCTACACCTTC
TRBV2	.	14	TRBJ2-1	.	CASGGDRAFGEQFF	TGTGCCAGCGGAGGGGACCGGGCATTCGGTGAGCAGTTCTTC
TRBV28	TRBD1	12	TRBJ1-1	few	CASSPGTGEAFF	TGTGCCAGCAGTCCCGGGACAGGCGAAGCTTTCTTT
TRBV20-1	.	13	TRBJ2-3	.	CSARSETTDTQYF	TGCAGTGCTAGGTCAGAAACCACAGATACGCAGTATTTT
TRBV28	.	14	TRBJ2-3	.	CASPPGLGTDTQYF	TGTGCCAGTCCCCCAGGGCTGGGCACAGATACGCAGTATTTT
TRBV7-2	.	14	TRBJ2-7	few	CASSLADQVYEQYF	TGTGCCAGCAGCTTAGCTGACCAGGTCTACGAGCAGTACTTC
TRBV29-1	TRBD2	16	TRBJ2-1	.	CSVEEGLAGPYNEQFF	TGCAGCGTTGAAGAGGGCCTAGCGGGTCCTTACAATGAGCAGTTCTTC
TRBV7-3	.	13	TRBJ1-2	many	CASSPGRNYGYTF	TGTGCCAGCAGCCCCGGCAGGAATTATGGCTACACCTTC
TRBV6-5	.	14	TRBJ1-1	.	CASSLRLVDTEAFF	TGTGCCAGCAGCCTTCGATTGGTAGACACTGAAGCTTTCTTT
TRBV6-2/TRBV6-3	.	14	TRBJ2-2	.	CASSYLVNTGELFF	TGTGCCAGCAGTTACCTGGTGAACACCGGGGAGCTGTTTTTT
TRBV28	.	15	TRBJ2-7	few	CASSYLGTNSYEQYF	TGTGCCAGCAGTTATTTGGGGACAAATTCCTACGAGCAGTACTTC